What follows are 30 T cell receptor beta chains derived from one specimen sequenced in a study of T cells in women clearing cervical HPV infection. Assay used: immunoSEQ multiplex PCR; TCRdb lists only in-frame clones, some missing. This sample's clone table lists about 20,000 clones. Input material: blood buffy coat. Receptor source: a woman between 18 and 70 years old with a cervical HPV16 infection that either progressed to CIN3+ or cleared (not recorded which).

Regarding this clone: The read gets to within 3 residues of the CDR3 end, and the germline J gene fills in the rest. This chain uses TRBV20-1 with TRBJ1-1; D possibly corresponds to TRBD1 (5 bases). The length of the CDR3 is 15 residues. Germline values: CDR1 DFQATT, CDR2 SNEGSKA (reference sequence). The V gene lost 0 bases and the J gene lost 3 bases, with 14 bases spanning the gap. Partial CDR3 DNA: TGCAGTGCTAGAGATTTTCAAAAAGGGGACACTGAA. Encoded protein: CSARDFQKGDTE. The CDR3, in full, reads CSARDFQKGDTEAFF.

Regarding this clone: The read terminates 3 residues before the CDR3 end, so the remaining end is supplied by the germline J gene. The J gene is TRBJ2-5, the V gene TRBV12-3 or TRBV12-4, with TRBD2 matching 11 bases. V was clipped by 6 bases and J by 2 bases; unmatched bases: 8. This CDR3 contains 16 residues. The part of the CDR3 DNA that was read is TGTGCCAGCAGCCCGGGACTAGCGGAGATGCAAGAGACC. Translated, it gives CASSPGLAEMQET. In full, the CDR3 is CASSPGLAEMQETQYF.

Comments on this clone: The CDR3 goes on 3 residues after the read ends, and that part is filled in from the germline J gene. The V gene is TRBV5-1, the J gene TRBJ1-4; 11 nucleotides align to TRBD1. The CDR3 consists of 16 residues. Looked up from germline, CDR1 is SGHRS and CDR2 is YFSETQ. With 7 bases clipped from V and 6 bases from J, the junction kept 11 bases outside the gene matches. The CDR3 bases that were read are TGCGCCAGCCGACCCGGGACAGGGGGATTTGATGAAAAA. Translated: CASRPGTGGFDEK. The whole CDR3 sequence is CASRPGTGGFDEKLFF.

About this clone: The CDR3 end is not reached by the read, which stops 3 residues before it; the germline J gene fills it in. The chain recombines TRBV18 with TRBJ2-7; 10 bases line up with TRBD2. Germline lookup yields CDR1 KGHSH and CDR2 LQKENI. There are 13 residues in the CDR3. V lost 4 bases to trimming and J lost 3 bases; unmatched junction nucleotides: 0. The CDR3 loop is CASSLAGGYEQYF. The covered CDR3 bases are TGTGCCAGCTCACTAGCGGGAGGCTACGAG.

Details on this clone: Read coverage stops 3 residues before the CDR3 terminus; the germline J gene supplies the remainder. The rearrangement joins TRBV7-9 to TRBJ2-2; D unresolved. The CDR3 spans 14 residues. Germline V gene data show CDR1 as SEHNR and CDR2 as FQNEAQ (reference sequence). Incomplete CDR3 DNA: TGTGCCAGCAGCTTACAGGTACTCGCCAACGTG. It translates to CASSLQVLANV. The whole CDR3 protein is CASSLQVLANVLFF.

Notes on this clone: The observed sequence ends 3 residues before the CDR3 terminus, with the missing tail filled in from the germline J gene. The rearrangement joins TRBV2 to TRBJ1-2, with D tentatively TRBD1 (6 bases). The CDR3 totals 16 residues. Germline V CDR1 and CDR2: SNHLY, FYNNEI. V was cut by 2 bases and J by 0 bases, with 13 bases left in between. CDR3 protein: CASSERGWGPNYGYTF. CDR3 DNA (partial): TGTGCCAGCAGTGAAAGGGGGTGGGGGCCTAACTATGGC.

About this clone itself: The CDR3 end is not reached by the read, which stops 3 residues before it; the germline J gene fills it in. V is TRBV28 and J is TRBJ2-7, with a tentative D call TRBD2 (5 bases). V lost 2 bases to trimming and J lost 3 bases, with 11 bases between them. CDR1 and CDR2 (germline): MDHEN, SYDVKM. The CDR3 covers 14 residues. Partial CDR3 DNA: TGTGCCAGCAGTTTAGCTAGCCCAATCTACGAG. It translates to CASSLASPIYE. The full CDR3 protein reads CASSLASPIYEQYF. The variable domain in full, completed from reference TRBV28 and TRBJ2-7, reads DVKVTQSSRYLVKRTGEKVFLECVQDMDHENMFWYRQDPGLGLRLIYFSYDVKMKEKGDIPEGYSVSREKKERFSLILESASTNQTSMYLCASSLASPIYEQYFGPGTRLTVT.

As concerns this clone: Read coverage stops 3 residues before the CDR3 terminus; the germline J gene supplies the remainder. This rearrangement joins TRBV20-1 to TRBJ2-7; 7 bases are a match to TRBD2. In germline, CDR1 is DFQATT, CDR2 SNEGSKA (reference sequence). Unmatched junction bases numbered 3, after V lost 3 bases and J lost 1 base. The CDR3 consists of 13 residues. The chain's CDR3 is CSASGEGSYEQYF. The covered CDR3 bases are TGCAGTGCTAGCGGGGAGGGTTCCTACGAG.

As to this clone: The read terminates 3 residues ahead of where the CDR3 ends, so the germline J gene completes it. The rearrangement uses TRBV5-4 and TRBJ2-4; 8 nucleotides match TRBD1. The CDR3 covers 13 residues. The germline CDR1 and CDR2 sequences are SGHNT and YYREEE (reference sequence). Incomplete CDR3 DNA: TGTGCCAGCAGCCTGCAGGGGGCGCGTGGT. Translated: CASSLQGARG. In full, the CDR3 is CASSLQGARGQYF.

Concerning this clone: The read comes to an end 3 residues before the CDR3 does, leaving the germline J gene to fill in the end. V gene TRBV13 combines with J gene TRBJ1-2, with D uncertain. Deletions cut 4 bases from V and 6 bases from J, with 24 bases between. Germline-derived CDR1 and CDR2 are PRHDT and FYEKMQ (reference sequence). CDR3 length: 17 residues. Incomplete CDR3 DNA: TGTGCCAGCAGCTCAGTTAAATACGTTTATAAAGCGGATGGC. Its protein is CASSSVKYVYKADG. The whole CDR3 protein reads CASSSVKYVYKADGYTF.

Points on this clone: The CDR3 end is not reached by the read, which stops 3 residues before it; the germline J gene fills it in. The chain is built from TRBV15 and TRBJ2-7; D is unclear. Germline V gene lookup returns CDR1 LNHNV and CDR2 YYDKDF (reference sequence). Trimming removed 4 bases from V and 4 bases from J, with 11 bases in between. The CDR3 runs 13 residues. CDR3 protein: CATSNQLGYEQYF. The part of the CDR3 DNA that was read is TGTGCCACCAGCAACCAACTTGGTTACGAG.

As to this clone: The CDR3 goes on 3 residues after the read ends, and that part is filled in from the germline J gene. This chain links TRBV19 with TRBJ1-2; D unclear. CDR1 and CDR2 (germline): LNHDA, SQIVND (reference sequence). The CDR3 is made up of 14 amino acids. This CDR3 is CASSPGLATYDYTF. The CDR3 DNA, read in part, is TGTGCCAGTAGTCCTGGACTAGCAACCTACGAC.

The sequenced part of the CDR3 DNA is TGTGCCTGGAGTATGCGACAGGGTGCAAATTCACCC. Its protein is CAWSMRQGANSP. The entire CDR3 protein reads CAWSMRQGANSPLHF. The chain has TRBV30 and TRBJ1-6; 7 bases are shared with TRBD1. The CDR3 goes on 3 residues after the read ends, and that part is filled in from the germline J gene. The germline gives CDR1 GTSNPN, CDR2 SVGIG (reference sequence). After removal of 2 bases from V and 7 bases from J, the junction contained 8 bases not matched to a gene. The CDR3 is 15 amino acids.

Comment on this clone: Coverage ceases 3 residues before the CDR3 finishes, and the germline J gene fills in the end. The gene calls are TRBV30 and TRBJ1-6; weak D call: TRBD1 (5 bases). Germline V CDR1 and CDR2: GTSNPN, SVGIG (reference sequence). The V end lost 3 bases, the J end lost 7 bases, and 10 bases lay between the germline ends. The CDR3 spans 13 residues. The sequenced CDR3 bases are TGTGCCTGGAGGGAGGGGAACAATTCACCC. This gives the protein CAWREGNNSP. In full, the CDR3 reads CAWREGNNSPLHF.

CDR3 bases read: TGCGCCAGCAGCTTGGTGGGACAGGGGGCGGGCACTGAA. This gives the protein CASSLVGQGAGTE. The full CDR3 protein reads CASSLVGQGAGTEAFF. The genes are TRBV5-1 and TRBJ1-1; TRBD1 matches at 12 bases. Coverage ceases 3 residues before the CDR3 finishes, and the germline J gene fills in the end. The CDR3 runs 16 residues. Germline trimming cut 0 bases from V and 4 bases from J; bases unmatched to any gene: 4. Germline lookup yields CDR1 SGHRS and CDR2 YFSETQ.

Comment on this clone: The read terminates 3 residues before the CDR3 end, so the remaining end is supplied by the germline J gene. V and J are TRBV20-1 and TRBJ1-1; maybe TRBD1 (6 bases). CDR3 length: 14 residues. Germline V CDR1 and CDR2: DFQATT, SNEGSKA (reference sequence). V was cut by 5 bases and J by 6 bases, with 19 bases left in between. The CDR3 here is CSARGTTFRAEAFF. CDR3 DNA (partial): TGCAGTGCTCGTGGGACAACCTTTCGGGCTGAA.

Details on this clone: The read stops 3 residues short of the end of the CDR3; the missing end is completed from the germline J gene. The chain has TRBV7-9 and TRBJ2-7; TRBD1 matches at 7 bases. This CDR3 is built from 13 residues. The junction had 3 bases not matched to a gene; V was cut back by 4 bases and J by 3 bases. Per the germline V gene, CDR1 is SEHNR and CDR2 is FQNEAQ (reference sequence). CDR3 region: CASSYGQDYEQYF. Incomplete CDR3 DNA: TGTGCCAGCAGCTATGGACAGGACTACGAG.

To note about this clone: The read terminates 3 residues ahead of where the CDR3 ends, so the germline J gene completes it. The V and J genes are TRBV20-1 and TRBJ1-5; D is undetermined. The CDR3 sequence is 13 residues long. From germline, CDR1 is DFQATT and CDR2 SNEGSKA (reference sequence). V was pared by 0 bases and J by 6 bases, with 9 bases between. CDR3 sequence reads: CSARDFSGQPQHF. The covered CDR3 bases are TGCAGTGCTAGAGATTTCTCAGGTCAGCCC.

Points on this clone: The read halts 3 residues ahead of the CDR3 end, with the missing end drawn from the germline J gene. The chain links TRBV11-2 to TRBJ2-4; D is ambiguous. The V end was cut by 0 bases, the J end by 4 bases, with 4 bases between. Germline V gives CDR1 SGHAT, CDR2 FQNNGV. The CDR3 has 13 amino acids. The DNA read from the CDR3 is TGTGCCAGCAGCTTAGAAGGGAAAAACATT. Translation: CASSLEGKNI. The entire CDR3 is CASSLEGKNIQYF.

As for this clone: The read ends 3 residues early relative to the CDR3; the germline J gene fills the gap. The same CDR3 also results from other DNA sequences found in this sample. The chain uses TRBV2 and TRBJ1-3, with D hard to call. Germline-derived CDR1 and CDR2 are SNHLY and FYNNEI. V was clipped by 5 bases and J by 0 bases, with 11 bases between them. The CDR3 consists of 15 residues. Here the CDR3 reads CASSLTVISGNTIYF. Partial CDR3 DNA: TGTGCCAGCAGTCTAACAGTTATCTCTGGAAACACC. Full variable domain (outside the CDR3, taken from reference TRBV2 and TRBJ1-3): EPEVTQTPSHQVTQMGQEVILRCVPISNHLYFYWYRQILGQKVEFLVSFYNNEISEKSEIFDDQFSVERPDGSNFTLKIRSTKLEDSAMYFCASSLTVISGNTIYFGEGSWLTVV.

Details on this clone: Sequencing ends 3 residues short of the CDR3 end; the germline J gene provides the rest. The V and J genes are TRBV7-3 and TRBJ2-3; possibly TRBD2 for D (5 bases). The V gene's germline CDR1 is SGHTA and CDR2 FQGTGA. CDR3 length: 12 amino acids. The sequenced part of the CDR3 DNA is TGTGCCAGCAGTCAAACTAGTGGAACG. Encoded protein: CASSQTSGT. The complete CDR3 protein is CASSQTSGTQYF. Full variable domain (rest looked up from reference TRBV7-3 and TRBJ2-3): GAGVSQTPSNKVTEKGKYVELRCDPISGHTALYWYRQSLGQGPEFLIYFQGTGAADDSGLPNDRFFAVRPEGSVSTLKIQRTERGDSAVYLCASSQTSGTQYFGPGTRLTVL.

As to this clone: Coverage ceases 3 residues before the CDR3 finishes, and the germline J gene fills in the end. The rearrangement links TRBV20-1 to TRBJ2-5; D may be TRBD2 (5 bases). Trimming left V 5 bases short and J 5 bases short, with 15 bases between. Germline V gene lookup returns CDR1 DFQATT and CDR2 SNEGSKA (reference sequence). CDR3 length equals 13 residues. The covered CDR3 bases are TGCAGTGCTCCCCTCCCGGGGTTCGAGACC. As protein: CSAPLPGFET. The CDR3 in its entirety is CSAPLPGFETQYF.

CDR3 loop: CASSVGTDTNYGYTF. CDR3 bases read: TGCGCCAGCAGCGTGGGGACAGACACCAACTATGGC. The V call is TRBV5-1, the J call TRBJ1-2; 7 bases are a match to TRBD1. The CDR3 is cut off 3 residues early in the read; its end comes from the germline J gene. The CDR3 covers 15 residues. Germline CDR1 and CDR2: SGHRS and YFSETQ. Trimming at V came to 4 bases and at J to 2 bases, leaving 8 bases not matched to a gene.

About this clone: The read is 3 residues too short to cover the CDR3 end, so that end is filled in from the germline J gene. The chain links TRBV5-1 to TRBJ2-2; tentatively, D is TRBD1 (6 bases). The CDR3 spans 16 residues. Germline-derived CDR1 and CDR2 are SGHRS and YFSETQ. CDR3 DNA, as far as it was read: TGCGCCAGCAGCTTGTCCAGGGACCCAGGGGCCAACGTG. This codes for CASSLSRDPGANV. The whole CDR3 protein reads CASSLSRDPGANVLFF.

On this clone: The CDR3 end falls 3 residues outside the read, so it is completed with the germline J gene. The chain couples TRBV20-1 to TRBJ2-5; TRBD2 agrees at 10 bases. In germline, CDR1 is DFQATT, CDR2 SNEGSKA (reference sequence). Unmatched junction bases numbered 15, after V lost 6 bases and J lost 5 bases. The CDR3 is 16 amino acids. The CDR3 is CSAEGLAGAAGETQYF. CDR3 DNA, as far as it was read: TGCAGTGCGGAAGGGCTAGCGGGGGCCGCGGGGGAGACC.

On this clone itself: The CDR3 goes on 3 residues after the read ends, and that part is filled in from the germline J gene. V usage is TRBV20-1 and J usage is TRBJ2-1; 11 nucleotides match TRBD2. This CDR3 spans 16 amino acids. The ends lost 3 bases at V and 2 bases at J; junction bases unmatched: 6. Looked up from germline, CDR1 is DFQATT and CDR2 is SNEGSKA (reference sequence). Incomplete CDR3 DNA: TGCAGTGCTAGTACTAGCGGGAGATGGCCCTACAATGAG. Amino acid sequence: CSASTSGRWPYNE. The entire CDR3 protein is CSASTSGRWPYNEQFF.

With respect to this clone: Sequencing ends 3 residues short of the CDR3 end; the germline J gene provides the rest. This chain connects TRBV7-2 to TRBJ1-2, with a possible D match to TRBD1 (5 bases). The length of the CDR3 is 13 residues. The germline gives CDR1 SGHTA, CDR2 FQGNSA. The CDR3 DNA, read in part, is TGTGCCAGCAGCTTAGTCGGGGGGGATGAC. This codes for CASSLVGGDD. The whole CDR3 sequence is CASSLVGGDDYTF.

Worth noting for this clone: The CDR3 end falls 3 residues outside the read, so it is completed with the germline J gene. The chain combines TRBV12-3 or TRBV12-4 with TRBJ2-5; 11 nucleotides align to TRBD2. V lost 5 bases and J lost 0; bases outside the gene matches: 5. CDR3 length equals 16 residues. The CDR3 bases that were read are TGTGCCAGCAGTCCCCCTAGCGGGGGGTACCAAGAGACC. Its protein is CASSPPSGGYQET. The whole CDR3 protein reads CASSPPSGGYQETQYF.

The CDR3 bases that were read are TGTGCCAGCAGCTTGGATTCTAGCACAGATACG. Translated, it gives CASSLDSSTDT. The full CDR3 protein is CASSLDSSTDTQYF. The V call is TRBV5-5, the J call TRBJ2-3; D is undetermined. Sequencing ends 3 residues short of the CDR3 end; the germline J gene provides the rest. The CDR3 length is 14 residues. V lost 0 bases and J 0 bases, leaving 5 bases between the germline ends. Germline assignment: CDR1 SGHKS and CDR2 YYEKEE (reference sequence).

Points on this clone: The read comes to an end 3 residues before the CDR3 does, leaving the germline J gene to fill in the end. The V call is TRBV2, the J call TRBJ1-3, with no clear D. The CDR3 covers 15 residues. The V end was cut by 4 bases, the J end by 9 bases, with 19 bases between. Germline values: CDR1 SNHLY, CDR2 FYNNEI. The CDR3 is CASSVSGPAGSTIYF. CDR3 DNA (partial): TGTGCCAGCAGTGTAAGTGGGCCGGCAGGATCCACC.